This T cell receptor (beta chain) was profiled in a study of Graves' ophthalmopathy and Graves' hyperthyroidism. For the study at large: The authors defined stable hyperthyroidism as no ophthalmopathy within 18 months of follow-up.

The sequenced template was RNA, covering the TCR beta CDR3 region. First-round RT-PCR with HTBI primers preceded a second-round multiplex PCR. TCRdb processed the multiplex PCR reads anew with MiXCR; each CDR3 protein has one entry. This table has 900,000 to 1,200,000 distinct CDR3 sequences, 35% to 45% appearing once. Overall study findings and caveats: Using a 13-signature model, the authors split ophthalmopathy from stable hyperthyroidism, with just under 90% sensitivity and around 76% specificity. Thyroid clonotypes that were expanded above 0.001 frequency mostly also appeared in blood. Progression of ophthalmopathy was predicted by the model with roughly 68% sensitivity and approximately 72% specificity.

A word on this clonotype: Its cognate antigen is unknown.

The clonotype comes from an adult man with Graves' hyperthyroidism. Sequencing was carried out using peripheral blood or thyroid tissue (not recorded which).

The CDR3 bases are TGTGCCAGCAGAAGGACAGGGAACGAGCAGTACTTC. Its protein is CASRRTGNEQYF. The rearrangement uses TRBV19 and TRBJ2-7, with 8 positions matching TRBD1. The CDR3 totals 12 residues. Germline values: CDR1 LNHDA, CDR2 SQIVND (reference sequence). Trimming at V came to 9 bases and at J to 5 bases, leaving 6 bases not matched to a gene.